These T cell receptor beta chains were read from a single sample in a study of T cell responses to AZD1222 COVID-19 vaccine. Using immunoSEQ multiplex PCR, the repertoire was profiled, and TCRdb retains in-frame clones only, with some absent. This table holds about 160,000 clones, around 93% found once. Sequenced here: peripheral blood, sampled on day 0 of AZD1222 vaccination. Receptors originate from an adult in good health. Each CDR3 is given with its conserved first and last residue. The order of the fields is clone size, V gene, D gene, J gene, CDR3 DNA, CDR3 protein. A D gene is named only where the DNA matches it firmly. Rows give clone size only sometimes, using once, few, many, or a class for an expanded clone.

-,TRBV19,-,TRBJ2-7,TGTGCCAGTAGCCCGTCGCTAACAGATAACCAGCAGTACTTC,CASSPSLTDNQQYF
-,TRBV10-3,TRBD2,TRBJ2-1,TGTGCCATCAGTGAGTCGACTAGCGGTACCTACAATGAGCAGTTCTTC,CAISESTSGTYNEQFF
-,TRBV19,-,TRBJ1-3,TGTGCCAGTAGTAAGACGGACCGTTCTGGAAACACCATATATTTT,CASSKTDRSGNTIYF
once,TRBV27,TRBD2,TRBJ2-7,TGTGCCAGCAGAGATAGGACTAGCGGATCCTACGAGCAGTACTTC,CASRDRTSGSYEQYF
-,TRBV14,-,TRBJ2-7,TGTGCCAGCAGCCAAAACAGGTACTCCCCCTCCTACGAGCAGTACTTC,CASSQNRYSPSYEQYF
-,TRBV7-9,TRBD1,TRBJ2-5,TGTGCCAGCAGCTTAGATCCAGGGGGAAAGACCCAGTACTTC,CASSLDPGGKTQYF
-,TRBV10-3,-,TRBJ1-3,TGTGCCATCAGTGACCAACTCGCCTCTGGAAACACCATATATTTT,CAISDQLASGNTIYF
-,TRBV20-1,-,TRBJ1-5,TGCAGTGCTAGTGGCCTTTTATATAGCAATCAGCCCCAGCATTTT,CSASGLLYSNQPQHF
-,TRBV2,-,TRBJ1-3,TGTGCCAGCAGTGAATACCCGGGACGGAGCTCTGGAAACACCATATATTTT,CASSEYPGRSSGNTIYF
-,TRBV19,-,TRBJ2-2,TGTGCCAGTATGACTAATTGGGCCGGGGAGCTGTTTTTT,CASMTNWAGELFF
-,TRBV7-2,-,TRBJ1-3,TGTGCCAGCAGTCAGCAGGGTGTCCGGAACACCATATATTTT,CASSQQGVRNTIYF
medium-sized,TRBV6-4,-,TRBJ2-2,TGTGCCAGCAGTGGGGACAACACCGGGGAGCTGTTTTTT,CASSGDNTGELFF
-,TRBV4-3,-,TRBJ2-3,TGCGCCAGCAGCCAAGCTGGGTCCCCTCAGGGCACAGATACGCAGTATTTT,CASSQAGSPQGTDTQYF
-,TRBV5-5,-,TRBJ1-1,TGTGCCAGCAGCTATCTGTCGGAGACTGAAGCTTTCTTT,CASSYLSETEAFF
-,TRBV6-5,-,TRBJ1-3,TGTGCCAGCAGAACGACAGGCGGCTCTGGAAACACCATATATTTT,CASRTTGGSGNTIYF
once,TRBV6-5,-,TRBJ1-4,TGTGCCAGCAGTAACACCGGGCTCCGAAATGAAAAACTGTTTTTT,CASSNTGLRNEKLFF
-,TRBV2,-,TRBJ1-5,TGTGCCAGCAGTGTCGGACAGCGTAATCAGCCCCAGCATTTT,CASSVGQRNQPQHF
-,TRBV11-2,-,TRBJ2-3,TGTGCCAGCAGCCCGGATCAATACACAGATACGCAGTATTTT,CASSPDQYTDTQYF
-,TRBV10-1,-,TRBJ1-3,TGCGCCAGCAGCGCAGGGGCTGGAAACACCATATATTTT,CASSAGAGNTIYF
-,TRBV5-1,TRBD2,TRBJ2-1,TGCGCCAGCAGCGCGGGACTAGCGGGGTTCAATGAGCAGTTCTTC,CASSAGLAGFNEQFF
-,TRBV18,-,TRBJ1-1,TGTGCCAGCTCACCCCTTCGGCCGGAGGATGGCACTGAAGCTTTCTTT,CASSPLRPEDGTEAFF
-,TRBV9,-,TRBJ2-6,TGTGCCAGCAGCCCAAGTGGGGCCAACGTCCTGACTTTC,CASSPSGANVLTF
-,TRBV19,TRBD1,TRBJ2-1,TGTGCCAGTAGTATCGAGACAGGGGTAGGGTACAATGAGCAGTTCTTC,CASSIETGVGYNEQFF
-,TRBV9,-,TRBJ1-1,TGTGCCAGCAGCGTAGTAGCGAACACTGAAGCTTTCTTT,CASSVVANTEAFF
-,TRBV7-8,TRBD2,TRBJ2-1,TGTGCCAGCAGCTCATCCGCCGGACTAGCGGTCTCCTACAATGAGCAGTTCTTC,CASSSSAGLAVSYNEQFF
-,TRBV7-2,TRBD2,TRBJ2-1,TGTGCCAGCAGCTTAGTTCCGGGGGACTACAACAATGAGCAGTTCTTC,CASSLVPGDYNNEQFF
once,TRBV7-2,TRBD1,TRBJ1-6,TGTGCCAGCAGCCTGACTACGGGACAGCCAAATGTCCTCCACTTT,CASSLTTGQPNVLHF
-,TRBV18,-,TRBJ1-3,TGTGCCAGCTCACCTCCAGGTGACACCATATATTTT,CASSPPGDTIYF
-,TRBV30,TRBD1,TRBJ1-1,TGTGCCTGGACCGGGACAGGGACTGTAAAGACTGAAGCTTTCTTT,CAWTGTGTVKTEAFF
-,TRBV3-1/TRBV3-2,TRBD2,TRBJ2-2,TGTGCCAGCAGCCTGGGGCTAGCGGGAGAGCCTACCGGGGAGCTGTTTTTT,CASSLGLAGEPTGELFF
-,TRBV15,-,TRBJ2-1,TGTGCCACCAGCAGAGATAGGGGGGCCCCTCCCCTCAATGAGCAGTTCTTC,CATSRDRGAPPLNEQFF
-,TRBV5-1,-,TRBJ1-1,TGCGCCAGCAGCTTGGTAACAGGCCCGAACACTGAAGCTTTCTTT,CASSLVTGPNTEAFF
-,TRBV28,-,TRBJ1-5,TGTGCCAGCAGTTCGGGTCAGGGGAGCAGGAATCAGCCCCAGCATTTT,CASSSGQGSRNQPQHF
few,TRBV18,-,TRBJ2-5,TGTGCCAGCTCACCACGGGGGAGACAAGAGACCCAGTACTTC,CASSPRGRQETQYF
-,TRBV24-1,-,TRBJ1-2,TGTGCCACCAGTGCCGTAGGGGGTAACTATGGCTACACCTTC,CATSAVGGNYGYTF
-,TRBV7-9,TRBD1,TRBJ1-2,TGTGCCAGCAGGGGTAGAAGGGGGCGAGGTGGCTACACCTTC,CASRGRRGRGGYTF
-,TRBV6-5,-,TRBJ1-3,TGTGCCAGCAGTTCAGACCCTTTTGGCACCATATATTTT,CASSSDPFGTIYF
-,TRBV5-1,TRBD1,TRBJ2-1,TGCGCCAGCAGCTTGGGGACAGGGGTAGACAATGAGCAGTTCTTC,CASSLGTGVDNEQFF
-,TRBV7-2,TRBD2,TRBJ2-2,TGTGCCAGCAGCGAACTAGCGGGGGGGCCGGATACCGGGGAGCTGTTTTTT,CASSELAGGPDTGELFF
-,TRBV30,-,TRBJ1-1,TGTGCCTGGAGGGTTGGAGGGGACACTGAAGCTTTCTTT,CAWRVGGDTEAFF
-,TRBV13,-,TRBJ2-1,TGTGCCAGCAGCTTAGGCAGGCCCTACAATGAGCAGTTCTTC,CASSLGRPYNEQFF
few,TRBV30,-,TRBJ2-1,TGTGCCTGGACCCTGAAAAGGGGGACTTCCTACAATGAGCAGTTCTTC,CAWTLKRGTSYNEQFF
-,TRBV28,TRBD2,TRBJ2-5,TGTGCCAGCAGTCTCGGAGGACTAGCGGGAGGGCCATCAAAGACCCAGTACTTC,CASSLGGLAGGPSKTQYF
-,TRBV18,TRBD1,TRBJ1-1,TGTGCCAGCTCAAGGGAAATCCCGGGACAGAAGAACACTGAAGCTTTCTTT,CASSREIPGQKNTEAFF
-,TRBV7-2,TRBD2,TRBJ2-3,TGTGCCAGCAGCAAAACTAGCGGGAGGGCAGATACGCAGTATTTT,CASSKTSGRADTQYF
once,TRBV30,-,TRBJ1-1,TGTGCGTGGCAGGGAAGAACTGAAGCTTTCTTT,CAWQGRTEAFF
-,TRBV18,TRBD1,TRBJ1-5,TGTGCCAGCTCACCGACACCCCCCGGACAGGTCGGTCAGCCCCAGCATTTT,CASSPTPPGQVGQPQHF
-,TRBV19,-,TRBJ2-7,TGTGCCAGTAGTCCTCAGCACAGCGCCTACGAGCAGTACTTC,CASSPQHSAYEQYF
-,TRBV28,-,TRBJ2-7,TGTGCCAGCAGCCCTACCGGGACACGAGTATACGAGCAGTACTTC,CASSPTGTRVYEQYF
-,TRBV30,-,TRBJ1-2,TGTGCCTGGAGTGGACGACTTGGGAGCGACTATGGCTACACCTTC,CAWSGRLGSDYGYTF
-,TRBV19,TRBD1,TRBJ1-2,TGTGCCAGTACTCCACGGGACAGCGGAACCTACACCTTC,CASTPRDSGTYTF
-,TRBV27,-,TRBJ2-6,TGTGCCAGCAGTTCACACTCTGGGGCCAACGTCCTGACTTTC,CASSSHSGANVLTF
-,TRBV12-3/TRBV12-4,-,TRBJ1-6,TGTGCCAGCAGTTTCCGGGGGGCTGCCACCCTCCACTTT,CASSFRGAATLHF
-,TRBV5-1,-,TRBJ2-7,TGCGCCAGCAGCTTGGCCGCAGGGAAATTCTACGAGCAGTACTTC,CASSLAAGKFYEQYF
-,TRBV7-6,-,TRBJ1-1,TGTGCCAGCAGCCCCGATGACAAAAATATGGAAGCTTTCTTT,CASSPDDKNMEAFF
-,TRBV10-1,TRBD1,TRBJ2-1,TGCGCCAGCAGTGCCCCGGGACAGGGCTACAATGAGCAGTTCTTC,CASSAPGQGYNEQFF
-,TRBV9,-,TRBJ2-3,TGTGCCAGCGCGGGCAGAAGCACAGATACGCAGTATTTT,CASAGRSTDTQYF